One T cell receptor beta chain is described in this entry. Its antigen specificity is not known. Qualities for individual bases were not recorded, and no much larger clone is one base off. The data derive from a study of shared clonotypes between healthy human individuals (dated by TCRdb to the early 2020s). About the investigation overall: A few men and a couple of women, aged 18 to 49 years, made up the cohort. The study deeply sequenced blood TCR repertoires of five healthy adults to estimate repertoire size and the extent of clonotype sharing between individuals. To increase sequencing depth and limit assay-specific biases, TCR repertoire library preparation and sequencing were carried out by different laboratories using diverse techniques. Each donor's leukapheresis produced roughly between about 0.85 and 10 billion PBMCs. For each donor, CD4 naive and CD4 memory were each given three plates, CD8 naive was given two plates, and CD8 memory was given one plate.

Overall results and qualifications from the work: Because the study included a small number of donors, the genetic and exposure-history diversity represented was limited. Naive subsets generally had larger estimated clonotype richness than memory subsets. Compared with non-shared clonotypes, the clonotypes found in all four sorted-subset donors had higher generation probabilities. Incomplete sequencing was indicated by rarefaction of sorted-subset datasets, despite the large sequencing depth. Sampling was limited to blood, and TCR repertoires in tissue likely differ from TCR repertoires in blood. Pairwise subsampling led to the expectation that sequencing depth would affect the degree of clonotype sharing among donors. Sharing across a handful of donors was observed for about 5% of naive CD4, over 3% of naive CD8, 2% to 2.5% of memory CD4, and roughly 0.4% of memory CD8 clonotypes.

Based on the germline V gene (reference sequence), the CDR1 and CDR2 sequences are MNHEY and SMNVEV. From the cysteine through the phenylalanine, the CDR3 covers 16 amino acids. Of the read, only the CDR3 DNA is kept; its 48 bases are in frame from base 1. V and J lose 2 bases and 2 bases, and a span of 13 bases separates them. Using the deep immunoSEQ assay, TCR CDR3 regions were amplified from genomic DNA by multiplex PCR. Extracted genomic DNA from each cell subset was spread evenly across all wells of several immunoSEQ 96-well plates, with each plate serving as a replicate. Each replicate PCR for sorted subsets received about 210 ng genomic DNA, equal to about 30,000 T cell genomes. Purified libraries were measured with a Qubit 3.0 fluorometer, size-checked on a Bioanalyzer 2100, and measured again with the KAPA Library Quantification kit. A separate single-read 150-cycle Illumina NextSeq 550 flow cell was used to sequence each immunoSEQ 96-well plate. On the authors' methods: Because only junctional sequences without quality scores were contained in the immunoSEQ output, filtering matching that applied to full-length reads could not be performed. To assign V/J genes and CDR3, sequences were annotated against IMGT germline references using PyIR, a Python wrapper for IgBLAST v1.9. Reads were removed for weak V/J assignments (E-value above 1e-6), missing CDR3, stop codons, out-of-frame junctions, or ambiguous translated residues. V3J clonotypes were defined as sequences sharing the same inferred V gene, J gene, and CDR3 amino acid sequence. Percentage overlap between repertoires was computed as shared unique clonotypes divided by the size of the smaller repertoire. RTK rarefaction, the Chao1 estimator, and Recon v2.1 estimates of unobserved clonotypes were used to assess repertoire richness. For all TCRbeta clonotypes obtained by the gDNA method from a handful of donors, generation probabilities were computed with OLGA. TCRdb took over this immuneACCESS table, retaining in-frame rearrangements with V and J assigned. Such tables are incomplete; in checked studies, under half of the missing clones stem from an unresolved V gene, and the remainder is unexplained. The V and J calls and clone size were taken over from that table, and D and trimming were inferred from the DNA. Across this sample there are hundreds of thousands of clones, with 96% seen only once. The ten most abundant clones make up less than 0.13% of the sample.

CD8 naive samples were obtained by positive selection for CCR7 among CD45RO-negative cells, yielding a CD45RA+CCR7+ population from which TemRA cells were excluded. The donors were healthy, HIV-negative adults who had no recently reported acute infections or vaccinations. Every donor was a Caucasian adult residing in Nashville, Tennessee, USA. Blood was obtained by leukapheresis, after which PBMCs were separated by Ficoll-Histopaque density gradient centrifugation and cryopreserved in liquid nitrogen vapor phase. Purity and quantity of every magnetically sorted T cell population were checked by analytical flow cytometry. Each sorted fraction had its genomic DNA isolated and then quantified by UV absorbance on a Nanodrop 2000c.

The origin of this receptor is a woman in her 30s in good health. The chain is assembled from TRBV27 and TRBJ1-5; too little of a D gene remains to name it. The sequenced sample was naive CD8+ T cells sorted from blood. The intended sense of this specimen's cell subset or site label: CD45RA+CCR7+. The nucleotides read TGTGCCAGCAGTTTAGGGCCGGGTTGGGGCAATCAGCCCCAGCATTTT. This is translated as CASSLGPGWGNQPQHF.